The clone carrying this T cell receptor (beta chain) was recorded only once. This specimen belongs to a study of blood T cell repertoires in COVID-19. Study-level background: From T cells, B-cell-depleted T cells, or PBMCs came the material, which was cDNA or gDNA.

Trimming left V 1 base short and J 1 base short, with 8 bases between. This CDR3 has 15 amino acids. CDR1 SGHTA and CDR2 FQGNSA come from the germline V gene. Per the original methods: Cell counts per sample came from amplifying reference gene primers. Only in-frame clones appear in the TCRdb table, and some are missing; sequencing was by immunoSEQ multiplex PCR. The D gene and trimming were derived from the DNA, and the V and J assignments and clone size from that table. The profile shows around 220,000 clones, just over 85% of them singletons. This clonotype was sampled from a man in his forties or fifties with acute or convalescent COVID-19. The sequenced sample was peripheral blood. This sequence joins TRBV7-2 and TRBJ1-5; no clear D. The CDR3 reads CASSLGSRSNQPQHF. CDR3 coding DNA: TGTGCCAGCAGCTTAGGTTCCAGGAGCAATCAGCCCCAGCATTTT.